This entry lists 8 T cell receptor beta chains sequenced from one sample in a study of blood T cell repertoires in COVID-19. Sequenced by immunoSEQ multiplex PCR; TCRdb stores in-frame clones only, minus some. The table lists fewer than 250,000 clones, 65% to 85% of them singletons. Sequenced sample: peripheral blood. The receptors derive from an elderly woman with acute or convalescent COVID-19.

The DNA for the CDR3 is TGTGCCAGCAGAATACGACAGGGAGACGAAAAACTGTTTTTT. Translated, it gives CASRIRQGDEKLFF. This rearrangement joins TRBV6-5 to TRBJ1-4; 7 positions match TRBD1. CDR3 length: 14 amino acids. The V segment lost 6 bases and the J segment 8 bases; nucleotides outside the gene matches: 9. Germline V lookup: CDR1 MNHEY, CDR2 SVGAGI.

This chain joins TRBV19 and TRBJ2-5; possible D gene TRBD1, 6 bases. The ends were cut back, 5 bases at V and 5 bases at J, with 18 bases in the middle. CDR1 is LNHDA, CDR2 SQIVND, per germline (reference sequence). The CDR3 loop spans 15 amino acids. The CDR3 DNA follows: TGTGCCAGTAGTCCATCGGTTGGACAGAGGGAGACCCAGTACTTC. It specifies CASSPSVGQRETQYF. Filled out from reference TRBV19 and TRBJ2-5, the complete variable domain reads DGGITQSPKYLFRKEGQNVTLSCEQNLNHDAMYWYRQDPGQGLRLIYYSQIVNDFQKGDIAEGYSVSREKKESFPLTVTSAQKNPTAFYLCASSPSVGQRETQYFGPGTRLLVL.

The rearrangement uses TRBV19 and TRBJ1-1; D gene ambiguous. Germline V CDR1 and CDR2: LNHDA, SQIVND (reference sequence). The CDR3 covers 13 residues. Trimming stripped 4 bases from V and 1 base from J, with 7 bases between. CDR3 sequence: CASSTRRNTEAFF. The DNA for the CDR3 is TGTGCCAGTAGTACCCGGAGGAACACTGAAGCTTTCTTT.

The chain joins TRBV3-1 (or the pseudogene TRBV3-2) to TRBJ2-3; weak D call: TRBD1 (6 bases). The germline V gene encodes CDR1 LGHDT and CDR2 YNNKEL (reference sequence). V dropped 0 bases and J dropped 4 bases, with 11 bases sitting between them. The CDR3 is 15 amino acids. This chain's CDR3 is CASSQDFRGSDTQYF. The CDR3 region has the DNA TGTGCCAGCAGCCAAGATTTCAGGGGTTCAGATACGCAGTATTTT.

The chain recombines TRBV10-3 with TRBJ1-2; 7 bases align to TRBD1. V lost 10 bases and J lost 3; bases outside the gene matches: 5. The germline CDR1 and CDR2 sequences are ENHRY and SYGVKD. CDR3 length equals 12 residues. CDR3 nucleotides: TGTGCCACCAGACAGGGCGACTATGGCTACACCTTC. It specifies CATRQGDYGYTF.

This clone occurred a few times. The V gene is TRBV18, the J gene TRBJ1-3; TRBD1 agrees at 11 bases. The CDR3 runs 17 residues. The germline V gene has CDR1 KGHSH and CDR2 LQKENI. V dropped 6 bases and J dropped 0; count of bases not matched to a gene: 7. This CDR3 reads CASSPEGTGGSGNTIYF. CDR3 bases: TGTGCCAGCTCGCCCGAAGGGACAGGGGGCTCTGGAAACACCATATATTTT.

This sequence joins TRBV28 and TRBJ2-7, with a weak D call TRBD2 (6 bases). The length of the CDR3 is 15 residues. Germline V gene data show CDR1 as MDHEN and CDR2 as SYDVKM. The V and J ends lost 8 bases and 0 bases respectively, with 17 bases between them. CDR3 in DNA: TGTGCCAGCGCCCTGGCGGGCGGGGCCTCCTACGAGCAGTACTTC. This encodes CASALAGGASYEQYF.

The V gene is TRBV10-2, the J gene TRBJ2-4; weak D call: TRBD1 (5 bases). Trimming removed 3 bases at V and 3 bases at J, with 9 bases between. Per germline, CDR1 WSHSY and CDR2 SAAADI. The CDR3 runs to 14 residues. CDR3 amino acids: CASSEGDSKNIQYF. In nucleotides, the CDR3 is TGCGCCAGCAGTGAAGGAGACAGCAAAAACATTCAGTACTTC.